Here is one T cell receptor beta chain with its context. This sample was included in a study of shared T cell receptors in the human thymus. TCRdb's table, derived via immunoSEQ multiplex PCR, lists solely in-frame clones and lacks some. The data contain roughly 500,000 clones, approximately 80% of them singletons. Germline V gene lookup returns CDR1 SGHDT and CDR2 YYEEEE. The CDR3 is made up of 13 amino acids. The ends lost 5 bases at V and 4 bases at J; junction bases unmatched: 1. The sample also formed part of further work on human thymus T cells. From that report: In thymic and blood repertoires alike, V and J usage looked biased.

This sequence was found in a boy under two years old with a congenital heart defect. J is TRBJ2-3 and V is TRBV5-6, with TRBD2 matching over 10 bases. Material: thymocytes. CDR3 nucleotide sequence: TGTGCCAGCAGGCTAGCGGGAGCAGATACGCAGTATTTT. Its protein product is CASRLAGADTQYF.